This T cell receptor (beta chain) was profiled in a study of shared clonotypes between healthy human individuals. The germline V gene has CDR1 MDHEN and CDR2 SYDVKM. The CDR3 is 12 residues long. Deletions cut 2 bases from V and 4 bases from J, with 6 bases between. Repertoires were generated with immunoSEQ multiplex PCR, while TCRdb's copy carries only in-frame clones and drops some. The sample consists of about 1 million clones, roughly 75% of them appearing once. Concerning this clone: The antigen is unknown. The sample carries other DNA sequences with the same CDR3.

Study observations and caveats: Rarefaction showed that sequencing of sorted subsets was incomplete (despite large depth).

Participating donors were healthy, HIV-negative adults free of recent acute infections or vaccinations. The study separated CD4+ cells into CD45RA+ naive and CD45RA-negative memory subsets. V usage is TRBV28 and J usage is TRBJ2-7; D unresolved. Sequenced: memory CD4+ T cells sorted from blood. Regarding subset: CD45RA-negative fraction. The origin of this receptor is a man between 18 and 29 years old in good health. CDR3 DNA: TGTGCCAGCAGTTTAGGGCTTTACGAGCAGTACTTC. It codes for CASSLGLYEQYF.